The 18 T cell receptor beta chains below all came from one sample that was sequenced in a study of blood T cell repertoires in COVID-19. Libraries were prepared by immunoSEQ multiplex PCR; TCRdb keeps only in-frame clonotypes and omits some of them. The table lists hundreds of thousands of clones, roughly 80% of them singletons, with about 7.4% in the top ten. What was sequenced was peripheral blood. These TCRs come from a woman between 45 and 65 years old with acute or convalescent COVID-19.

This clone was seen only once. The rearrangement uses TRBV6-4 and TRBJ2-5; maybe TRBD1 (6 bases). Germline assignment: CDR1 MRHNA and CDR2 SNTAGT. Trimming cost V 2 bases and J 4 bases, with 8 bases left between them. CDR3 length equals 13 residues. CDR3 amino acids: CASSDVRGETQYF. The DNA for the CDR3 is TGTGCCAGCAGTGACGTCAGGGGAGAGACCCAGTACTTC.

This chain links TRBV18 with TRBJ1-6; 8 nucleotides line up with TRBD1. Germline CDR1 is KGHSH and CDR2 is LQKENI. The CDR3 runs to 13 residues. Losses at the gene ends were 3 bases for V and 19 bases for J; bases not matched to a gene: 11. The CDR3 is CASSPGSGQAFHF. The CDR3 DNA reads TGTGCCAGCTCACCCGGATCGGGACAGGCGTTTCACTTT.

This clone appeared a single time. V is TRBV6-5 and J is TRBJ2-7; 8 nucleotides agree with TRBD1. Germline CDR1 reads MNHEY; CDR2 reads SVGAGI. This CDR3 contains 13 residues. Trimming removed 6 bases from V and 2 bases from J; junction bases left unmatched: 3. This CDR3 reads CASSRTGTYEQYF. CDR3 nucleotides: TGTGCCAGCAGCAGGACAGGGACCTACGAGCAGTACTTC.

This clone was observed a few times. The rearrangement links TRBV6-5 to TRBJ1-3; D is uncertain. The CDR3 covers 12 residues. V was pared by 6 bases and J by 4 bases, with 7 bases between. Germline-derived CDR1 and CDR2 are MNHEY and SVGAGI. CDR3 protein: CASRGVGNTIYF. CDR3 DNA: TGTGCCAGCAGGGGAGTCGGAAACACCATATATTTT.

The chain links TRBV20-1 to TRBJ1-4; no reliable D call. The CDR3 consists of 13 residues. V was cut by 3 bases and J by 8 bases, with 13 bases left in between. Germline V gene data show CDR1 as DFQATT and CDR2 as SNEGSKA (reference sequence). The CDR3 here is CSASDGEDEKLFF. In DNA, the CDR3 is TGCAGTGCTAGTGATGGGGAGGACGAAAAACTGTTTTTT.

V is TRBV6-5 and J is TRBJ1-5, with a tentative D call TRBD1 (6 bases). Deletions cut 5 bases from V and 2 bases from J, with 13 bases between. The CDR3 is 15 amino acids. CDR1 and CDR2 from the germline V gene are MNHEY and SVGAGI. The CDR3 DNA reads as TGTGCCAGCAGTCCAGTCACAGGGCGCAATCAGCCCCAGCATTTT. Amino acids: CASSPVTGRNQPQHF.

V usage is TRBV7-9 and J usage is TRBJ1-1, with D uncertain. V was pared by 1 base and J by 5 bases, with 14 bases between. The germline gives CDR1 SEHNR, CDR2 FQNEAQ (reference sequence). The CDR3 is 15 amino acids. The CDR3 loop reads CASSLDLSGRTEAFF. CDR3 nucleotide sequence: TGTGCCAGCAGCTTAGACCTTTCTGGGAGGACTGAAGCTTTCTTT.

The rearrangement uses TRBV30 and TRBJ2-5; 7 nucleotides agree with TRBD2. This CDR3 comprises 15 residues. The germline CDR1 and CDR2 sequences are GTSNPN and SVGIG (reference sequence). The J segment lost 5 bases and the V segment lost 5 bases, leaving 14 bases of the junction unmatched. The CDR3 reads CAWETGGLLKETQYF. The CDR3 DNA reads as TGTGCCTGGGAAACTGGGGGACTATTAAAGGAGACCCAGTACTTC. The full variable domain, its missing parts supplied by reference TRBV30 and TRBJ2-5, is SQTIHQWPATLVQPVGSPLSLECTVEGTSNPNLYWYRQAAGRGLQLLFYSVGIGQISSEVPQNLSASRPQDRQFILSSKKLLLSDSGFYLCAWETGGLLKETQYFGPGTRLLVL.

The J gene is TRBJ2-2, the V gene TRBV15; TRBD1 is a possible D gene (5 bases). This CDR3 contains 15 residues. From germline, CDR1 is LNHNV and CDR2 YYDKDF (reference sequence). V was shortened by 0 bases and J by 8 bases, with 13 bases between the two germline ends. CDR3 DNA sequence: TGTGCCACCAGCAGAGATAGGACACCCCGAGGGGAGCTGTTTTTT. Protein product: CATSRDRTPRGELFF.

This chain joins TRBV10-2 and TRBJ1-1; no reliable D call. CDR3 length: 14 amino acids. CDR1 is WSHSY, CDR2 SAAADI, per germline. V gave up 3 bases and J gave up 6 bases, with 14 bases separating them. CDR3 sequence reads: CASSEMLETSEAFF. In nucleotides, the CDR3 is TGCGCCAGCAGTGAAATGCTGGAGACCTCTGAAGCTTTCTTT.

V gene TRBV6-5 combines with J gene TRBJ2-1, with 12 bases fitting TRBD2. Germline CDR1 MNHEY, CDR2 SVGAGI. V lost 6 bases, J lost 6 bases, and 3 bases stayed unmatched. The CDR3 length is 14 residues. CDR3 coding DNA: TGTGCCAGCAGAAGACTAGCGGGAGTCAATGAGCAGTTCTTC. This translates into CASRRLAGVNEQFF.

The genes are TRBV12-5 and TRBJ1-2; TRBD1 might be the D (5 bases). V lost 6 bases and J lost 8, with 16 bases in between. CDR3 length equals 13 residues. In germline, CDR1 is LGHNT, CDR2 FRNRAP. The CDR3 region is CASGRDSARGYTF. CDR3 DNA sequence: TGTGCTAGTGGCCGGGACTCGGCCCGCGGCTACACCTTC.

DNA for the CDR3: TGTGCCAGCAGCCCTCGCGGGGGCCAGGGGCACACTGAAGCTTTCTTT. Translated, it gives CASSPRGGQGHTEAFF. The J gene is TRBJ1-1, the V gene TRBV5-8; D may be TRBD1 (6 bases). This CDR3 spans 16 amino acids. Trimming pared 4 bases from V and 3 bases from J, leaving 19 bases between. The germline gives CDR1 SGHTS, CDR2 YDEGEE.

The chain couples TRBV5-1 to TRBJ2-5; 9 bases are shared with TRBD1. CDR3 length: 14 amino acids. CDR1 is SGHRS, CDR2 YFSETQ, per germline. V was pared by 4 bases and J by 5 bases, with 6 bases of the junction left unmatched. Written as DNA, the CDR3 is TGCGCCAGCAGCCAAAGGGACAGGGCGGAGACCCAGTACTTC. Encoded protein: CASSQRDRAETQYF.

V and J are TRBV25-1 and TRBJ1-6; the match to TRBD1 covers 7 bases. V trimming: 7 bases; J trimming: 11 bases; junction bases outside the gene matches: 8. The germline CDR1 and CDR2 sequences are MGHDK and SYGVNS. This CDR3 has 13 residues. CDR3 sequence (DNA): TGTGCCAGCATTCAGGGGGTGGGTACACCCCTCCACTTT. Translating gives CASIQGVGTPLHF.

This chain joins TRBV11-3 and TRBJ2-2; 10 bases line up with TRBD1. Unmatched junction bases numbered 4, after V lost 4 bases and J lost 2 bases. The CDR3 spans 16 residues. CDR1 SGHNT and CDR2 YENEEA come from the germline V gene. The CDR3 region is CASSSGQGLNTGELFF. CDR3 DNA: TGTGCCAGCAGCTCGGGACAGGGGTTAAACACCGGGGAGCTGTTTTTT.

This chain connects TRBV5-6 to TRBJ1-2, with 9 bases fitting TRBD1. The junction had 13 bases not matched to a gene; V was cut back by 5 bases and J by 8 bases. The CDR3 runs to 15 residues. Germline CDR1 SGHDT, CDR2 YYEEEE. The DNA of the CDR3 is TGTGCCAGCAGAATCGGGACAGGGCTTGGAAGAGGCTACACCTTC. This sequence encodes CASRIGTGLGRGYTF.

The J gene is TRBJ1-2, the V gene TRBV13, with D possibly TRBD1 on 6 matching bases. Germline V gives CDR1 PRHDT, CDR2 FYEKMQ (reference sequence). CDR3 size: 13 residues. V lost 5 bases, J lost 3 bases, and 10 bases lay in between. CDR3 DNA: TGTGCCAGCAGCCCGGGACAAGACTATGGCTACACCTTC. Residues: CASSPGQDYGYTF.